This entry lists 23 T cell receptor beta chains sequenced from one sample in a study of tumor-infiltrating lymphocytes in primary liver carcinoma. Investigators took RNA and DNA out together from 20-30 mg of unsorted bulk tissue. Researchers generated TCR beta cDNA from around 510 ng of total RNA, relying on a constant-region primer. The TCR beta library was amplified through three nested multiplex PCR rounds in a modified ARM-PCR procedure. TRBV1-TRBV30 forward primers paired with a C-beta reverse primer drove the first two PCR rounds, about 10 cycles each. TCRdb passed the multiplex PCR reads through MiXCR, listing each CDR3 protein once. The sample lists 150,000 to 200,000 distinct CDR3 sequences, over 80% seen once, with roughly 20% in the top ten. Source material: tumor tissue from primary liver carcinoma. Every receptor here comes from a middle-aged man with primary liver carcinoma and hepatitis B virus infection.

This clonotype has more than one count but fewer than ten. The chain combines TRBV29-1 with TRBJ1-6; no firm D call. From germline, CDR1 is SQVTM and CDR2 ANQGSEA. This CDR3 has 13 amino acids. CDR3 DNA: TGCAGTGCTTCGAAGACCAGAAATTCACCCCTCCACTTT. Translation gives CSASKTRNSPLHF.

This clonotype was seen ten or more times. The chain recombines TRBV6-6 with TRBJ2-1, with TRBD2 matching over 8 bases. Per the germline V gene, CDR1 is MNHNY and CDR2 is SVGAGI (reference sequence). The CDR3 contains 14 residues. With V trimmed by 5 bases and J by 6 bases, 6 bases remained unmatched. The CDR3 sequence is CASSTGLEGNEQFF. CDR3 nucleotides: TGTGCCAGCAGTACGGGACTAGAGGGCAATGAGCAGTTCTTC.

On this clonotype: An end of the junction differs from the germline gene, which may be a read error. Here the CDR3 DNA reads TGTGCCAGCAGACAAGGAACGGACTCAAAAGGCTACGGGCAGTACTTC. Amino acid sequence: CASRQGTDSKGYGQYF. The gene calls are TRBV4-2 and TRBJ2-7, with D maybe TRBD2 (5 bases). The CDR3 spans 16 residues. The germline V gene encodes CDR1 LGHNA and CDR2 YNFKEQ.

For this clonotype: The missing conserved phenylalanine or tryptophan at the end of this CDR3 makes a read error likely. The CDR3 region has the DNA TGTGCCAACAGTGAAGAGAGCGGGAGCTCCTACGAGCAGTACCTC. Translating gives CANSEESGSSYEQYL. This chain links TRBV6-1 with TRBJ2-7, with TRBD2 matching 8 bases. Germline assignment: CDR1 MNHNS and CDR2 SASEGT. The CDR3 covers 15 residues.

The chain employs TRBV5-4 and TRBJ2-1; 7 bases are a match to TRBD1. Germline lookup yields CDR1 SGHNT and CDR2 YYREEE (reference sequence). The trim removed 4 bases at V and 7 bases at J, leaving 14 bases unmatched. The CDR3 runs to 16 residues. In DNA form, the CDR3 reads TGTGCCAGCAGCCCCGGCGAAGGGGGCTATGTAAATGAGCAGTTCTTC. Residues: CASSPGEGGYVNEQFF.

The chain combines TRBV29-1 with TRBJ2-7; possibly TRBD2 for D (6 bases). CDR3 length: 14 residues. V was clipped by 4 bases and J by 7 bases, with 20 bases between them. From germline, CDR1 is SQVTM and CDR2 ANQGSEA. The DNA of the CDR3 is TGCAGCGTTGCCCTGGGACTGGCCTCTGGGGAGCAGTACTTC. This sequence encodes CSVALGLASGEQYF.

This chain links TRBV24-1 with TRBJ2-2, with D possibly TRBD1 on 6 matching bases. The CDR3 spans 15 residues. Per germline, CDR1 KGHDR and CDR2 SFDVKD. V lost 9 bases to trimming and J lost 1 base, with 14 bases between them. The CDR3 DNA sequence: TGTGCCACCGGATCCGGGACATTGAACACCGGGGAGCTGTTTTTT. Translated, it gives CATGSGTLNTGELFF.

Concerning this clonotype: The conserved phenylalanine or tryptophan normally closing the CDR3 is absent here, so this likely arose from a read error. This chain uses TRBV11-3 with TRBJ2-2; D remains ambiguous. The CDR3 is 14 residues long. V dropped 10 bases and J dropped 0 bases, with 12 bases sitting between them. Germline assignment: CDR1 SGHNT and CDR2 YENEEA. Written as DNA, the CDR3 is TGTGCCAACAGTTTAAACGCGAACACCGGGGAGCTGTTTTTA. Protein: CANSLNANTGELFL.

This clonotype has just a few counts. Being one base from a much bigger clone, this may be a read error. The chain combines TRBV24-1 with TRBJ2-2; no reliable D call. This CDR3 has 14 amino acids. CDR1 is KGHDR, CDR2 SFDVKD, per germline. CDR3 sequence: CAISDLMDTGELFF. The CDR3 coding sequence is TGTGCCATCAGTGATTTGATGGACACCGGGGAGCTGTTTTTT.

Concerning this clonotype: One end of the junction fails to match germline, which may point to a read error. The V and J genes are TRBV2 and TRBJ2-3; D unclear. The CDR3 is made up of 11 amino acids. Looked up from germline, CDR1 is SNHLY and CDR2 is FYNNEI. The CDR3 bases are TGTACCAGCAGTATCGAAGATACGCAGTACTTT. Translation gives CTSSIEDTQYF. Complete variable domain (other parts from reference TRBV2 and TRBJ2-3): EPEVTQTPSHQVTQMGQEVILRCVPISNHLYFYWYRQILGQKVEFLVSFYNNEISEKSEIFDDQFSVERPDGSNFTLKIRSTKLEDSAMYFCTSSIEDTQYFGPGTRLTVL.

In this sample, this clonotype turned up many times. The J gene is TRBJ2-1, the V gene TRBV28; D is ambiguous. CDR1 MDHEN and CDR2 SYDVKM come from the germline V gene. This CDR3 has 12 amino acids. V lost 10 bases to trimming and J lost 8 bases, with 15 bases between them. CDR3 DNA sequence: TGTGCCACCCCCTCATCTAGTCATGAGCAGTTCTTC. Its translation: CATPSSSHEQFF. The full variable domain, completed using reference TRBV28 and TRBJ2-1, is DVKVTQSSRYLVKRTGEKVFLECVQDMDHENMFWYRQDPGLGLRLIYFSYDVKMKEKGDIPEGYSVSREKKERFSLILESASTNQTSMYLCATPSSSHEQFFGPGTRLTVL.

J is TRBJ2-1 and V is TRBV28; 8 nucleotides agree with TRBD2. V dropped 7 bases and J dropped 5; count of bases not matched to a gene: 7. Germline V gene sequence: CDR1 MDHEN, CDR2 SYDVKM. The CDR3 totals 14 residues. Here the CDR3 reads CASIITSGNNEQFF. DNA of the CDR3: TGTGCCAGCATTATAACTAGCGGCAACAATGAGCAGTTCTTC.

This clonotype showed up just once. This sequence joins TRBV29-1 and TRBJ2-2; no clear D gene. The length of the CDR3 is 15 residues. Per germline, CDR1 SQVTM and CDR2 ANQGSEA. V was cut by 4 bases and J by 7 bases, with 19 bases left in between. The CDR3, as DNA: TGCAGCGTTGCGAGGAGTGTAGGGCGAAGCGGGGAGCTGTTTTTT. This gives the protein CSVARSVGRSGELFF.

A note on this clonotype: A read error may account for a junction end that differs from germline. The rearrangement links TRBV11-2 to TRBJ2-6; D tentatively reads TRBD1 or TRBD2 (5 bases each). The CDR3 sequence is 15 residues long. CDR1 and CDR2 (germline): SGHAT, FQNNGV. The CDR3 is CATQRPRSGTNVLTF. The CDR3 DNA sequence: TGTGCAACCCAGCGGCCGCGCTCTGGGACCAACGTCCTGACCTTC.

In the case of this clonotype: The germline gene is not matched at one end of the junction; a read error may be the cause. This chain uses TRBV11-3 with TRBJ1-5, with D uncertain. The CDR3 sequence is 15 residues long. Germline lookup yields CDR1 SGHNT and CDR2 YENEEA. The CDR3 reads CASNLDVAVAQPQHF. The CDR3 DNA reads TGTGCCAGCAACTTAGATGTGGCGGTGGCTCAGCCCCAGCATTTT.

Concerning this clonotype itself: Because it lacks the conserved phenylalanine or tryptophan at the end, this CDR3 is likely a read error. This rearrangement joins TRBV29-1 to TRBJ2-7; D gene uncertain. The CDR3 is 12 residues long. V was clipped by 8 bases and J by 2 bases, with 13 bases between them. CDR1 is SQVTM and CDR2 is ANQGSEA in the germline V gene. The chain's CDR3 is CSTGQTAYEQYL. The CDR3 region has the DNA TGCAGCACTGGTCAGACGGCCTACGAGCAGTACCTC.

A remark on this clonotype: One end of the junction does not line up with germline, which may come from a read error. CDR3 coding DNA: TGTGCCAACAGTCGGAGGAAGGGGCGCTCCTACATTGAGCAGTTCTTC. Its protein is CANSRRKGRSYIEQFF. This chain uses TRBV12-3 or TRBV12-4 with TRBJ2-1; D tentatively fits TRBD1 or TRBD2 (5 bases each). The CDR3 is 16 amino acids.

Notes on this clonotype: This likely comes from a read error, as the CDR3 has no conserved phenylalanine or tryptophan at its end. J is TRBJ2-7 and V is TRBV7-9; D may match TRBD1 or TRBD2 (6 bases each). The ends were cut back, 6 bases at V and 6 bases at J, with 24 bases in the middle. CDR3 length: 16 amino acids. Germline V gene sequence: CDR1 SEHNR, CDR2 FQNEAQ (reference sequence). This CDR3 reads CASSLPGGLVGGEQYL. The CDR3 nucleotides are TGTGCCAGCAGTCTACCCGGGGGCCTAGTAGGAGGCGAGCAGTACTTA.

Points on this clonotype: At one of its ends the junction is not consistent with the germline gene, which may arise from a read error. This chain joins TRBV12-3 or TRBV12-4 and TRBJ1-5; 7 bases match TRBD1. CDR3 length equals 17 residues. CDR3 coding DNA: TGTGCCAGCAGTATTGGGGGTCGAGGGGGCGGCAATCAGCCCCAGCACTTT. It specifies CASSIGGRGGGNQPQHF.

As regards this clonotype: A read error may explain this, as a much larger clone is one base away. This chain links TRBV5-6 with TRBJ2-1, with D perhaps given as TRBD1 or TRBD2 (5 bases each). The CDR3 covers 16 residues. The germline V gene encodes CDR1 SGHDT and CDR2 YYEEEE. This chain's CDR3 is CDSSLVVGAGGNEQFF. The DNA for the CDR3 is TGTGACAGCAGCTTGGTTGTGGGAGCTGGGGGCAATGAGCAGTTCTTC.

Details on this clonotype: The CDR3 carries no conserved terminal phenylalanine or tryptophan, so it likely arises from a read error. The J gene is TRBJ2-3, the V gene TRBV6-1; the match to TRBD2 covers 7 bases. CDR3 length: 14 residues. With 1 base clipped from V and 4 bases from J, the junction kept 2 bases outside the gene matches. Per germline, CDR1 MNHNS and CDR2 SASEGT. CDR3 nucleotides: TGTGCCAGCAGTGAAGGCGGGAGATCAGATACGCAGTATTCT. Protein: CASSEGGRSDTQYS.

Remarks on this clonotype: This could be a read error, since a much larger clone is one nucleotide away. The chain employs TRBV30 and TRBJ2-4, with D perhaps matching TRBD2 (5 bases). V gave up 5 bases and J gave up 3 bases, with 14 bases separating them. CDR1 is GTSNPN and CDR2 is SVGIG in the germline V gene (reference sequence). The CDR3 is made up of 14 amino acids. CDR3 DNA sequence: TGTGCCTGGGAGGACTCCGTTGGCAAAAACATTCAGTACTTC. It is translated as CAWEDSVGKNIQYF. Full variable domain (remainder filled in from reference TRBV30 and TRBJ2-4): SQTIHQWPATLVQPVGSPLSLECTVEGTSNPNLYWYRQAAGRGLQLLFYSVGIGQISSEVPQNLSASRPQDRQFILSSKKLLLSDSGFYLCAWEDSVGKNIQYFGAGTRLSVL.

For this clonotype: A read error may account for a junction end that differs from germline. The chain carries TRBV12-3 or TRBV12-4 and TRBJ2-3, with TRBD2 matching 7 bases. This CDR3 is built from 13 residues. In DNA, the CDR3 is TGTGCCACCAGTACTAGCGACACAGATACGCAGTATTTT. The encoded protein is CATSTSDTDTQYF.